These T cell receptor beta chains were read from a single sample in a study of vaccination effects on CD4 cells after COVID-19. No cognate antigen is known for these TCRs. TCRdb's copy holds only in-frame clones and misses some; the assay was immunoSEQ multiplex PCR. The sample lists tens of thousands of clones, approximately 72% seen once, with approximately 17% in the top ten. The specimen was CD4+ T cells from PBMCs cultured with HCoV-NL63 spike peptides, collected before COVID-19 vaccination. These receptor sequences come from a human donor who had a prior SARS-CoV-2 infection. Both conserved end residues are part of each CDR3. The D gene is left open where the match is weak. Rows give clone size only sometimes, using once, few, many, or a class for an expanded clone.

DNA	CDR3	D	size	V	J
TGCGCCAGCAGCCAGGGGACTAGCGGGGGGGGGTACAATGAGCAGTTCTTC	CASSQGTSGGGYNEQFF	TRBD2	.	TRBV4-3	TRBJ2-1
TGTGCCAGCAGCCCGCCTCCGGGACACCGGTACCAAGAGACCCAGTACTTC	CASSPPPGHRYQETQYF	.	.	TRBV6-2/TRBV6-3	TRBJ2-5
TGTGCCAGCCGACCCCCGGACGGATACTATGGCTACACCTTC	CASRPPDGYYGYTF	.	.	TRBV21-1	TRBJ1-2
TGTGCCAGCAGGGTTAAGGGGAGGGAGACCCAGTACTTC	CASRVKGRETQYF	.	once	TRBV6-6	TRBJ2-5
TGTGCCAGCAGTCGAGCGGGGGCCTCGAGCTACGAGCAGTACTTC	CASSRAGASSYEQYF	TRBD2	few	TRBV6-2/TRBV6-3	TRBJ2-7
TGTGCCAGCAGCTTAGGAAGAGCCTCCTCCTACGAGCAGTACTTC	CASSLGRASSYEQYF	.	.	TRBV11-1	TRBJ2-7
TGTGCCATCAGTGAGAGCGGGGGGTCCAACGAGCAGTACTTC	CAISESGGSNEQYF	TRBD2	.	TRBV10-3	TRBJ2-7
TGTGCCAGCAGCCCTATTGTTGCAGATACGCAGTATTTT	CASSPIVADTQYF	.	once	TRBV7-9	TRBJ2-3
TGCGCCAGCAGCCTTCAGGGGACAGGGGCGGCGGGCTACACCTTC	CASSLQGTGAAGYTF	TRBD1	few	TRBV4-3	TRBJ1-2
TGTGCCAGTAGCTCACAGGGGTGGTCCAAAAACATTCAGTACTTC	CASSSQGWSKNIQYF	TRBD1	.	TRBV19	TRBJ2-4
TGTGCCAGCTCACCAATGGTCAGCGAAAACATTCAGTACTTC	CASSPMVSENIQYF	.	.	TRBV18	TRBJ2-4
TGTGCCAGCAGCCGCCCGCCCAGCTACAATGAGCAGTTCTTC	CASSRPPSYNEQFF	.	.	TRBV14	TRBJ2-1
TGCGCCAGCAGCTTGGCCGGACAGGTAGCTGGGGCCAACGTCCTGACTTTC	CASSLAGQVAGANVLTF	TRBD1	.	TRBV5-1	TRBJ2-6
TGTGCCAGCAGCCGAAGCAATGAGCAGTTCTTC	CASSRSNEQFF	.	few	TRBV3-1/TRBV3-2	TRBJ2-1
TGTGCCAGCAGCCACCGACAGGGAGGTATCGGGGAGCTGTTTTTT	CASSHRQGGIGELFF	.	.	TRBV3-1/TRBV3-2	TRBJ2-2
TGTGCCAGCAGCGTATGGGGGGGGAGGAGAAGCACAGATACGCAGTATTTT	CASSVWGGRRSTDTQYF	TRBD2	.	TRBV9	TRBJ2-3
TGTGCCAGCGAACGGGACCCCACAACTAATGAAAAACTGTTTTTT	CASERDPTTNEKLFF	.	once	TRBV6-5	TRBJ1-4
TGTGCCAGCAGCCCGGCGGGGCGGCAGGCTAACTATGGCTACACCTTC	CASSPAGRQANYGYTF	.	.	TRBV7-9	TRBJ1-2
TGTGCCAGCAGTGATGGGACAGGGGGCTTTGGGGAAAAACTGTTTTTT	CASSDGTGGFGEKLFF	TRBD1	.	TRBV2	TRBJ1-4
TGTGCCAGCAGTTACGTTTTGACGGACGAGCAGTACTTC	CASSYVLTDEQYF	.	.	TRBV6-5	TRBJ2-7
TGTGCCAGCCAATCCTACAATGAGCAGTTCTTC	CASQSYNEQFF	.	.	TRBV15	TRBJ2-1
TGTGCCAGCAGTTTCACCCCTGGGGGGGTTTCGACTGAAAAACTGTTTTTT	CASSFTPGGVSTEKLFF	.	.	TRBV28	TRBJ1-4
TGTGCCAGTAGCGAAACCGGGGGCTATGGCTACACCTTC	CASSETGGYGYTF	.	.	TRBV19	TRBJ1-2
TGTGCCAGCAGCTCAAATAGGGGGGGGGCTAGCACAGATACGCAGTATTTT	CASSSNRGGASTDTQYF	.	.	TRBV11-2	TRBJ2-3
TGCAGTGCTAGTTGGGGTACAGATACGCAGTATTTT	CSASWGTDTQYF	.	.	TRBV20-1	TRBJ2-3
TGTGCCAGCAGCCGATCCGAGATGCGGAAATACAATGAGCAGTTCTTC	CASSRSEMRKYNEQFF	.	once	TRBV3-1/TRBV3-2	TRBJ2-1
TGTGCCAGCAGTGAGGCCAGGGGGTCCTATGGCTACACCTTC	CASSEARGSYGYTF	TRBD1	few	TRBV2	TRBJ1-2
TGTGCCAGCACAATCAGGATAGCGGGAGCAGAGACCCAGTACTTC	CASTIRIAGAETQYF	TRBD2	.	TRBV11-3	TRBJ2-5
TGTGCCAGCAGCCAAGTTAGTCCAGGCATGAACACTGAAGCTTTCTTT	CASSQVSPGMNTEAFF	.	.	TRBV4-2	TRBJ1-1
TGCGCCAGCAGCTCAACGACAGGGAACACTGAAGCTTTCTTT	CASSSTTGNTEAFF	.	.	TRBV5-1	TRBJ1-1
TGCGCCAGCAGCCAGAGCGGGACAGCGTACAATGAGCAGTTCTTC	CASSQSGTAYNEQFF	.	.	TRBV4-3	TRBJ2-1
TGTGCCAGCACTAAAGGACAGGGATGGAGCAATGAGCAGTTCTTC	CASTKGQGWSNEQFF	TRBD1	.	TRBV6-5	TRBJ2-1
TGTGCCAGCAGCTTACAGGCCTTCTATGGCTACACCTTC	CASSLQAFYGYTF	.	.	TRBV11-1	TRBJ1-2
TGTGCCAGCAGCCAAGGAGCGGGAGGGCCAGAGACCCAGTACTTC	CASSQGAGGPETQYF	TRBD2	few	TRBV4-2	TRBJ2-5
TGTGCCAGCAGTGAAGGTCCCGGGAATGGGTCACCCCTCCACTTT	CASSEGPGNGSPLHF	.	.	TRBV25-1	TRBJ1-6
TGTGCCACCAGTGATTTGGCCCCTAGCGGGAGAAAGTTCTTC	CATSDLAPSGRKFF	TRBD2	.	TRBV24-1	TRBJ2-1
TGCAGTGCTAGTCCCGACCAGGATCAGCCCCAGCATTTT	CSASPDQDQPQHF	.	.	TRBV20-1	TRBJ1-5
TGCGCCAGCAGCCAAGGACGGCAACAGGAGACTGCAGGAAACACCATATATTTT	CASSQGRQQETAGNTIYF	.	.	TRBV4-1	TRBJ1-3
TGCGCCAGCCAAGACGGGAACTCCTACAATGAGCAGTTCTTC	CASQDGNSYNEQFF	.	few	TRBV5-1	TRBJ2-1
TGTGCCAGCAGTGACGGGCAGAACTATGGCTACACCTTC	CASSDGQNYGYTF	.	.	TRBV2	TRBJ1-2
TGTGCCAGCAGCCCACTAGCGGGAGAGGGGGCAGATACGCAGTATTTT	CASSPLAGEGADTQYF	TRBD2	.	TRBV4-2	TRBJ2-3